One sample yielded the 17 T cell receptor beta chains listed below, sequenced in a study of OX40 agonist ivuxolimab in advanced cancers. TCRdb's table, derived via immunoSEQ multiplex PCR, lists solely in-frame clones and lacks some. The repertoire holds over 60,000 clones, about 89% seen once, with around 0.4% in the top ten. This sample comprised CD4+ or CD8+ T cells sorted from blood, obtained in a trial of the OX40 agonist ivuxolimab. Receptors were obtained from an adult with an advanced solid tumor such as melanoma, head and neck, liver or kidney cancer.

The chain couples TRBV28 to TRBJ2-2; TRBD1 agrees at 11 bases. The trim removed 4 bases at V and 4 bases at J, leaving 5 bases unmatched. The CDR3 is 16 amino acids. CDR1 is MDHEN, CDR2 SYDVKM, per germline. The CDR3 here is CASSSLGTGGTGELFF. CDR3 coding DNA: TGTGCCAGCAGTTCCTTAGGGACAGGGGGCACCGGGGAGCTGTTTTTT.

The genes are TRBV7-2 and TRBJ2-2, with 8 nucleotides matching TRBD2. Germline loops: CDR1 SGHTA, CDR2 FQGNSA. With 3 bases clipped from V and 8 bases from J, the junction kept 11 bases outside the gene matches. CDR3 size: 16 residues. The CDR3 region is CASSFSQYLAGGELFF. The CDR3 nucleotides read TGTGCCAGCAGCTTTTCGCAATACTTAGCGGGAGGGGAGCTGTTTTTT.

V and J are TRBV19 and TRBJ2-1; 12 bases line up with TRBD2. The germline CDR1 and CDR2 sequences are LNHDA and SQIVND (reference sequence). J was trimmed by 4 bases and V by 5 bases; bases with no gene match: 12. This CDR3 is 18 amino acids long. In DNA form, the CDR3 reads TGTGCCAGTAGTCCCAGATGGACTAGCGGGGTCGAATACAATGAGCAGTTCTTC. Protein: CASSPRWTSGVEYNEQFF.

The chain links TRBV4-3 to TRBJ2-1; TRBD2 agrees at 12 bases. Trimming at V came to 0 bases and at J to 7 bases, leaving 7 bases not matched to a gene. CDR1 is LGHNA and CDR2 is YSLEER in the germline V gene. The CDR3 totals 17 residues. DNA of the CDR3: TGCGCCAGCAGCCAAGATATGGAAACTAGCGGGAGGAATGAGCAGTTCTTC. Encoded protein: CASSQDMETSGRNEQFF.

This clone was seen just once. The rearrangement joins TRBV6-5 to TRBJ2-3, with 7 bases fitting TRBD2. Trimming removed 2 bases from V and 3 bases from J; junction bases left unmatched: 5. The CDR3 has 15 amino acids. CDR1 and CDR2 from the germline V gene are MNHEY and SVGAGI. Here the CDR3 DNA reads TGTGCCAGCAGTTACGGTGGCGGGAGAACAGATACGCAGTATTTT. This gives the protein CASSYGGGRTDTQYF.

The chain links TRBV10-1 to TRBJ2-3; 8 nucleotides line up with TRBD2. Germline-derived CDR1 and CDR2 are WNHNN and SYGVQD (reference sequence). The CDR3 is 17 amino acids. The V gene end was trimmed by 5 bases and the J gene end by 0 bases; junction bases not matched to a gene: 10. This CDR3 is CASSRPRASGSTDTQYF. CDR3 DNA sequence: TGCGCCAGCAGTCGTCCCCGGGCTAGCGGGAGCACAGATACGCAGTATTTT.

The V and J genes are TRBV7-9 and TRBJ1-6; D perhaps matches TRBD1 (5 bases). Trimming pared 3 bases from V and 12 bases from J, leaving 21 bases between. The germline CDR1 and CDR2 sequences are SEHNR and FQNEAQ (reference sequence). The CDR3 loop spans 16 amino acids. CDR3 nucleotide sequence: TGTGCCAGCAGCTTCGGCTCGGACACCCATTTTGGACCCCTCCACTTT. This translates into CASSFGSDTHFGPLHF.

The chain uses TRBV5-6 and TRBJ1-2, with 8 bases that match TRBD1. With V trimmed by 3 bases and J by 5 bases, 3 bases remained unmatched. CDR3 length: 13 residues. Per germline, CDR1 SGHDT and CDR2 YYEEEE. As DNA, the CDR3 is TGTGCCAGCAGCTCACAGGGGGGGTATGGCTACACCTTC. Translated: CASSSQGGYGYTF.

The chain couples TRBV19 to TRBJ1-5, with D possibly TRBD1 on 5 matching bases. Per the germline V gene, CDR1 is LNHDA and CDR2 is SQIVND (reference sequence). CDR3 length: 16 amino acids. V was trimmed by 2 bases and J by 3 bases, leaving 14 bases between them. The CDR3 DNA reads TGTGCCAGTAGTATAAATTCAGGGAGCCTCAATCAGCCCCAGCATTTT. Translated: CASSINSGSLNQPQHF. Complete variable domain (other parts from reference TRBV19 and TRBJ1-5): DGGITQSPKYLFRKEGQNVTLSCEQNLNHDAMYWYRQDPGQGLRLIYYSQIVNDFQKGDIAEGYSVSREKKESFPLTVTSAQKNPTAFYLCASSINSGSLNQPQHFGDGTRLSIL.

This sequence joins TRBV7-9 and TRBJ2-7; 8 bases match TRBD1. This CDR3 has 16 amino acids. Trimming removed 0 bases from V and 6 bases from J; junction bases left unmatched: 10. Germline-derived CDR1 and CDR2 are SEHNR and FQNEAQ (reference sequence). CDR3 sequence reads: CASSLAQGVGRSEQYF. The CDR3 coding sequence is TGTGCCAGCAGCTTAGCACAGGGGGTAGGTCGGTCCGAGCAGTACTTC. The full variable domain, in which reference TRBV7-9 and TRBJ2-7 provide the parts outside the CDR3, is DTGVSQNPRHKITKRGQNVTFRCDPISEHNRLYWYRQTLGQGPEFLTYFQNEAQLEKSRLLSDRFSAERPKGSFSTLEIQRTEQGDSAMYLCASSLAQGVGRSEQYFGPGTRLTVT.

The V and J genes are TRBV30 and TRBJ1-5; possibly TRBD1 for D (5 bases). This CDR3 has 14 amino acids. The germline V gene encodes CDR1 GTSNPN and CDR2 SVGIG (reference sequence). V was trimmed by 3 bases and J by 0 bases, leaving 9 bases between them. Written as DNA, the CDR3 is TGTGCCTGGAGCGACGACAGTAGCAATCAGCCCCAGCATTTT. It encodes CAWSDDSSNQPQHF. Using reference TRBV30 and TRBJ1-5 for the parts outside the CDR3, the full variable domain is SQTIHQWPATLVQPVGSPLSLECTVEGTSNPNLYWYRQAAGRGLQLLFYSVGIGQISSEVPQNLSASRPQDRQFILSSKKLLLSDSGFYLCAWSDDSSNQPQHFGDGTRLSIL.

This chain links TRBV7-6 with TRBJ1-5, with D possibly matching TRBD1 (5 bases). From germline, CDR1 is SGHVS and CDR2 FNYEAQ. The CDR3 totals 13 residues. Trimming left V 5 bases short and J 10 bases short, with 15 bases between. CDR3 amino acids: CASSRGGISPQHF. CDR3 DNA sequence: TGTGCCAGCAGCCGGGGGGGAATCAGCCCCCAGCATTTT.

This rearrangement joins TRBV10-3 to TRBJ1-1, with D tentatively TRBD1 (6 bases). This CDR3 is 15 amino acids long. Germline V gene lookup returns CDR1 ENHRY and CDR2 SYGVKD. With 0 bases removed from V and 4 bases from J, the gap between germline ends came to 12 bases. The CDR3 DNA is TGTGCCATCAGTGAGTCGCAGGGGCGTGGCACTGAAGCTTTCTTT. This translates into CAISESQGRGTEAFF.

The rearrangement links TRBV19 to TRBJ2-2; the D gene is possibly TRBD1 (5 bases). Trimming shortened V by 4 bases and J by 5 bases, and 14 bases separated the two germline ends. This CDR3 is built from 15 residues. CDR1 and CDR2 (germline): LNHDA, SQIVND (reference sequence). The CDR3 DNA sequence: TGTGCCAGTAGTACCCGAGGAACAGGAACCGGGGAGCTGTTTTTT. Its protein is CASSTRGTGTGELFF. Looking up the rest from reference TRBV19 and TRBJ2-2 gives the full variable domain: DGGITQSPKYLFRKEGQNVTLSCEQNLNHDAMYWYRQDPGQGLRLIYYSQIVNDFQKGDIAEGYSVSREKKESFPLTVTSAQKNPTAFYLCASSTRGTGTGELFFGEGSRLTVL.

The chain recombines TRBV18 with TRBJ1-2, with D possibly matching TRBD1 (5 bases). V was clipped by 3 bases and J by 6 bases, with 14 bases between them. CDR3 length: 14 amino acids. The germline gives CDR1 KGHSH, CDR2 LQKENI. The CDR3, as DNA: TGTGCCAGCTCACCCAGGGTTTCTGAGGATGGCTACACCTTC. Encoded protein: CASSPRVSEDGYTF.

The chain employs TRBV7-9 and TRBJ1-2; D uncertain. The CDR3 is 14 amino acids. Between the trimmed V and J ends, which lost 0 bases and 5 bases, there was a span of 10 bases. The germline CDR1 and CDR2 sequences are SEHNR and FQNEAQ (reference sequence). CDR3 DNA: TGTGCCAGCAGCTTAGCTGCGGTGCTATATGGCTACACCTTC. It yields the protein CASSLAAVLYGYTF.

The chain employs TRBV27 and TRBJ1-2; D not certain. The CDR3 contains 14 residues. Germline V gene sequence: CDR1 MNHEY, CDR2 SMNVEV (reference sequence). V was pared by 0 bases and J by 3 bases, with 8 bases between. The CDR3 sequence is CASSLSWEDYGYTF. CDR3 sequence (DNA): TGTGCCAGCAGTTTATCTTGGGAGGACTATGGCTACACCTTC.